The 14 T cell receptor beta chains below all came from one sample that was sequenced in a study of blood T cells in healthy people across ages. Combining a sample-barcoded 5' primer with a J-beta primer mix, a second PCR ran for roughly 7 to 11 cycles. TCRdb re-analysed the 5' RACE reads in MiXCR, keeping a single row per CDR3 protein. This sample has 550,000 to 650,000 distinct CDR3 sequences, with about 30% found just once. Sequenced: blood. Source of these receptors: an elderly woman in good health.

This clonotype was seen at least ten times. V gene TRBV6-6 combines with J gene TRBJ1-2, with 7 bases that match TRBD1. Germline CDR1 reads MNHNY; CDR2 reads SVGAGI (reference sequence). V lost 6 bases to trimming and J lost 6 bases; unmatched junction nucleotides: 7. The CDR3 has 13 residues. The CDR3 is CASRKAQGDGYTF. The CDR3 region has the DNA TGTGCCAGCAGAAAAGCCCAGGGGGATGGCTACACCTTC.

Ten or more counts support this clonotype. The chain's CDR3 is CASSLSTVGLMNTEAFF. CDR3 DNA: TGTGCCAGCAGCTTAAGTACGGTTGGACTCATGAACACTGAAGCTTTCTTT. The rearrangement joins TRBV13 to TRBJ1-1, with unresolved D. The V end was cut by 2 bases, the J end by 0 bases, with 16 bases between. This CDR3 spans 17 amino acids. Germline V gene data show CDR1 as PRHDT and CDR2 as FYEKMQ (reference sequence).

The sample holds many counts of this clonotype. This chain links TRBV20-1 with TRBJ1-5, with D perhaps matching TRBD1 (5 bases). V lost 3 bases and J 1 base, leaving 7 bases between the germline ends. The V gene's germline CDR1 is DFQATT and CDR2 SNEGSKA (reference sequence). This CDR3 has 13 residues. In DNA form, the CDR3 reads TGCAGTGCTAGGGGGGGAAGCAATCAGCCCCAGCATTTT. Encoded protein: CSARGGSNQPQHF.

The CDR3 DNA reads TGTGCCACACGAACCGGGACAGGGTTGAACACTGAAGCTTTCTTT. Encoded protein: CATRTGTGLNTEAFF. This chain connects TRBV10-3 to TRBJ1-1; 9 nucleotides align to TRBD1. Germline V lookup: CDR1 ENHRY, CDR2 SYGVKD. The ends lost 10 bases at V and 0 bases at J; junction bases unmatched: 9. There are 15 residues in the CDR3.

This clonotype showed up many times. This chain joins TRBV7-9 and TRBJ2-1; 7 bases align to TRBD2. Germline V lookup: CDR1 SEHNR, CDR2 FQNEAQ (reference sequence). CDR3 length: 15 residues. J gave up 5 bases and V 4 bases, and 8 bases lay outside the gene matches. The DNA of the CDR3 is TGTGCCAGCAGCTCCGGGACCCGGGAGGACAATGAGCAGTTCTTC. Its protein product is CASSSGTREDNEQFF.

This clonotype was counted at least ten times. V is TRBV9 and J is TRBJ2-5; 7 nucleotides line up with TRBD2. This CDR3 spans 15 amino acids. Germline V CDR1 and CDR2: SGDLS, YYNGEE. V lost 1 base, J lost 1 base, and 4 bases stayed unmatched. This chain's CDR3 is CASSVNGGSQETQYF. CDR3 DNA sequence: TGTGCCAGCAGCGTAAACGGGGGGTCCCAAGAGACCCAGTACTTC.

The chain joins TRBV12-3 or TRBV12-4 to TRBJ2-2; D may be TRBD1 or TRBD2 (5 bases each). This CDR3 comprises 13 residues. Deletions cut 6 bases from V and 8 bases from J, with 13 bases between. The CDR3 nucleotides are TGTGCCAGCAGCCTCGGGGCTATGGGGGAGCTGTTTTTT. Translating gives CASSLGAMGELFF.

This clonotype was detected a few times. The J gene is TRBJ1-2, the V gene TRBV29-1, with D possibly TRBD1 on 5 matching bases. V lost 6 bases to trimming and J lost 4 bases, with 12 bases between them. The CDR3 runs 12 residues. Germline assignment: CDR1 SQVTM and CDR2 ANQGSEA. The CDR3 sequence: CSVGDSCYGYTF. CDR3 in DNA: TGCAGCGTGGGAGACAGCTGCTATGGCTACACCTTC.

This clonotype occurred many times. V and J are TRBV10-3 and TRBJ1-5; 10 positions match TRBD1. This CDR3 comprises 15 residues. Germline values: CDR1 ENHRY, CDR2 SYGVKD. V lost 4 bases, J lost 2 bases, and 2 bases stayed unmatched. The CDR3 loop reads CAISVGTGGNQPQHF. CDR3 DNA sequence: TGTGCCATCAGTGTGGGGACAGGGGGCAATCAGCCCCAGCATTTT.

The CDR3 nucleotides are TGCAGTGCAGCGCAAAGACAGGGCGGCTACGAGCAGTACTTC. This encodes CSAAQRQGGYEQYF. The rearrangement joins TRBV20-1 to TRBJ2-7; 7 nucleotides align to TRBD1. The CDR3 has 14 residues. J lost 3 bases, V lost 6 bases, and 11 bases had no gene match. Germline CDR1 reads DFQATT; CDR2 reads SNEGSKA (reference sequence).

This clonotype was seen more than once but under ten times. A much larger clone lies a single base off, so this may be a read error. This chain uses TRBV7-8 with TRBJ1-6; D is perhaps TRBD1 (5 bases). The CDR3 length is 14 residues. Trimming took 5 bases from V and 11 from J, leaving 16 bases between them. Germline-derived CDR1 and CDR2 are SGHVS and FQNEAQ. The CDR3: CASSAGTTGPPLHF. CDR3 bases: TGTGCCAGCAGCGCCGGGACTACGGGTCCACCCCTCCACTTT.

Notes on this clonotype: Its ends do not fully match the called genes, so a read error is possible. V is TRBV6-5 and J is TRBJ1-2, with a weak D call TRBD1 (6 bases). Germline V gives CDR1 MNHEY, CDR2 SVGAGI. This CDR3 has 13 amino acids. The CDR3 reads CASSRTANYDYTF. In DNA, the CDR3 is TGTGCCAGCAGTAGGACAGCTAACTATGACTACACCTTC.

This clonotype was counted a single time. Being one base from a much bigger clone, this may be a read error. The CDR3, as DNA: TGTGCCAGCGGCCAAGGGGGTACCCTCTCCTACGAGCAGTACTTC. Translated: CASGQGGTLSYEQYF. V usage is TRBV14 and J usage is TRBJ2-7; D may be TRBD1 (6 bases). The CDR3 has 15 residues. Germline CDR1 SGHDN, CDR2 FVKESK. The full variable domain, rest sourced from reference TRBV14 and TRBJ2-7, is EAGVTQFPSHSVIEKGQTVTLRCDPISGHDNLYWYRRVMGKEIKFLLHFVKESKQDESGMPNNRFLAERTGGTYSTLKVQPAELEDSGVYFCASGQGGTLSYEQYFGPGTRLTVT.

This sequence joins TRBV20-1 and TRBJ2-5; 7 bases map to TRBD2. The CDR3 sequence is 12 residues long. From germline, CDR1 is DFQATT and CDR2 SNEGSKA (reference sequence). V was clipped by 4 bases and J by 11 bases; unmatched bases: 10. CDR3: CSANAAAGEQYF. CDR3 nucleotides: TGCAGTGCTAACGCCGCGGCGGGAGAGCAGTACTTC.